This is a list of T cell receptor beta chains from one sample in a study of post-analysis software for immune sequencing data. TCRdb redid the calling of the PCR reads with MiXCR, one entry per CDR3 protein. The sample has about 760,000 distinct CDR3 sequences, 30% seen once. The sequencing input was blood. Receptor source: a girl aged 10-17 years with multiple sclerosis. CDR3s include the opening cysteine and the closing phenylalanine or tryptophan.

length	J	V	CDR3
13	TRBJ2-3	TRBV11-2	CASSLVGADTQYF
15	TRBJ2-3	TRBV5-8	CASSLGTGTADTQYF
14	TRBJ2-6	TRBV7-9	CASTWNLGANVRTF
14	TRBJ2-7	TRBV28	CASSLSGVSHEQYF
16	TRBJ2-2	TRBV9	CASSVWAGGNTGELFF
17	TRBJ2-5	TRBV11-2	CASSSHKGQGIYETQYF
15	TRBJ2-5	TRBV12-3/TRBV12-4	CASSSATGGWETQYF
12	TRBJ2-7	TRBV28	CASSPPPFPQYF
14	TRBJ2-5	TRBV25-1	CASSDQGASETQYF
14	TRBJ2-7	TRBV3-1	CASSQGGGTYEQYF
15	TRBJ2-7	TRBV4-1	CASSPLGRTTNIQYF
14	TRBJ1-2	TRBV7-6	CASSLGGASYGYTF